This entry features one T cell receptor beta chain sequence. Germline V gene lookup returns CDR1 MDHEN and CDR2 SYDVKM. With 6 bases removed from V and 0 bases from J, the gap between germline ends came to 14 bases. The CDR3 loop spans 16 amino acids. These data originate in a study of blood T cell repertoires in COVID-19. Across the whole study: Sites in the United States, Italy and Spain provided acute and convalescent COVID-19 samples. Nucleic acid was either cDNA or gDNA, and it came from T cells, B-cell-depleted T cells, or PBMCs.

The authors' processing: Estimation of nucleated cell counts relied on the amplification of reference gene primers. Assay used: immunoSEQ multiplex PCR; TCRdb lists only in-frame clones, some missing. Clonal size and the V and J genes are those of that table, whereas D and trimming came from the DNA. The table has about 70,000 clones, 80% to 90% seen once. The sequence was obtained from a woman aged 55-69 years with acute or convalescent COVID-19. The V and J genes are TRBV28 and TRBJ1-4, with a weak D call TRBD1 (6 bases). The source material was peripheral blood. CDR3 loop: CASSPGQIPTNEKLFF. DNA of the CDR3: TGTGCCAGCAGCCCCGGACAGATTCCAACTAATGAAAAACTGTTTTTT.